The subject of this entry is one T cell receptor (beta chain). Aged roughly 6 to 100, donors were systemically healthy Caucasians from Russia. A minimum of 5 micrograms of total RNA was extracted per sample. The source of the sample is a study of blood T cells in healthy people across ages. For the second PCR, which ran for about 6 to 11 cycles, a sample-barcoded 5' primer and a J-beta primer mix were used. TCRdb re-called the 5' RACE reads through MiXCR, storing one row per CDR3 protein. The sample carries hundreds of thousands of distinct CDR3 sequences, approximately 44% recorded once. CDR1 and CDR2 (germline): MDHEN, SYDVKM. V was shortened by 6 bases and J by 3 bases, with 14 bases between the two germline ends. CDR3 length equals 14 residues.

Sequencing used blood. The chain employs TRBV28 and TRBJ1-1, with no clear D. The receptor was isolated from a man between 60 and 75 years old in good health. CDR3 in DNA: TGTGCCAGCAGGTACCTGGGTCGGTACACTGAAGCTTTCTTT. Translated: CASRYLGRYTEAFF.